Below, one T cell receptor beta chain is given with its context. Per the study methods: Amplified reference gene primers provided the basis for estimating nucleated cell counts. Using immunoSEQ multiplex PCR, the repertoire was profiled, and TCRdb retains in-frame clones only, with some absent. The V and J calls and clone size are taken from that table; D and trimming were inferred from the DNA. The sample records about 32,000 clones, approximately 89% being singletons. After removal of 0 bases from V and 6 bases from J, the junction contained 3 bases not matched to a gene. This CDR3 region has 14 residues. The germline V gene encodes CDR1 SGHTS and CDR2 YDEGEE. The source of the sample is a study of blood T cell repertoires in COVID-19. Study context: The United States, Italy and Spain were the sources of the acute and convalescent COVID-19 samples. T cells, B-cell-depleted T cells, or PBMCs supplied cDNA or gDNA.

The genes are TRBV5-8 and TRBJ2-3; 8 bases are shared with TRBD1. The sequenced sample consisted of peripheral blood. This receptor was identified in a man aged 60 to 75 with active or convalescent COVID-19. The CDR3 protein is CASSLARGRDTQYF. CDR3 DNA: TGTGCCAGCAGCTTGGCCAGGGGGCGGGATACGCAGTATTTT.